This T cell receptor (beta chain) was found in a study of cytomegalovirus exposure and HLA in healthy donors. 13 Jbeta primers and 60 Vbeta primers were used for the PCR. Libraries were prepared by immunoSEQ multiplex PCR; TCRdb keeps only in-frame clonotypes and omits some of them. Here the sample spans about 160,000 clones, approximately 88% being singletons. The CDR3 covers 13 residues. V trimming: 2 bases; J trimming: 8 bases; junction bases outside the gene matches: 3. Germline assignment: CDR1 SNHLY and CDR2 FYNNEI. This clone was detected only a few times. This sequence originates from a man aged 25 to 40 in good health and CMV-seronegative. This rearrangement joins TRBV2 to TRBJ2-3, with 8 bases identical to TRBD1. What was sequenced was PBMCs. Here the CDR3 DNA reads TGTGCCAGCAGTGAACTTGACAGGGGTACGCAGTATTTT. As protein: CASSELDRGTQYF.